This T cell receptor beta chain derives from a study of naive and memory T cell subsets. Treatment of the sample: skin biopsy from PPD injection site in Mantoux-positive individual. Unsorted total RNA, about 1 to 1000 ng, was DNase treated before reverse transcription. A UMI-containing oligonucleotide was joined by 3' ligation to the TCR cDNA template. For blood and skin samples, reverse transcription used TCR alpha and beta constant primers. MiXCR was run by TCRdb on the UMI-ligation and nested PCR reads, yielding one entry per CDR3 protein. The sample holds approximately 20,000 distinct CDR3 sequences, 7.5% to 10% seen once. This clonotype was seen many times. The CDR3 sequence is 11 residues long. Germline V CDR1 and CDR2: SGHDT, YYEEEE. V lost 5 bases, J lost 8 bases, and 2 bases stayed unmatched.

The sequence derives from an adult in good health. The V gene is TRBV5-6, the J gene TRBJ2-3; 7 bases are shared with TRBD2. The sequencing here drew on skin, taken from a tuberculin skin test site. The CDR3: CASRGGGTQYF. The CDR3 DNA reads TGTGCCAGCAGGGGGGGGGGTACGCAGTATTTT.